One sample yielded the 13 T cell receptor beta chains listed below, sequenced in a study of T-cell reconstitution after alpha-beta-depleted transplantation in children. Unique molecular identifiers were incorporated during preparation of the TCRbeta library. TCRdb used MiXCR to reprocess the PCR reads, holding one entry per CDR3 protein. This table holds 900,000 or so distinct CDR3 sequences, roughly 15% found once. The specimen comprised PBMCs, mostly from graft donor cells, sampled 360 days after TCRalphabeta/CD19-depleted stem cell transplant. Source of these receptors: a male patient between 5 and 17 years old who had a stem cell transplant for acute lymphoblastic leukemia, so the T cells may come from the graft donor.

The chain recombines TRBV5-1 with TRBJ2-7; D is unclear. This CDR3 comprises 16 residues. Per germline, CDR1 SGHRS and CDR2 YFSETQ. The V end was cut by 0 bases, the J end by 3 bases, with 16 bases between. As DNA, the CDR3 is TGCGCCAGCAGCTTGGTGGTAGCCAAAGGCCTCTACGAGCAGTACTTC. Translating it yields CASSLVVAKGLYEQYF. Filled out from reference TRBV5-1 and TRBJ2-7, the complete variable domain reads KAGVTQTPRYLIKTRGQQVTLSCSPISGHRSVSWYQQTPGQGLQFLFEYFSETQRNKGNFPGRFSGRQFSNSRSEMNVSTLELGDSALYLCASSLVVAKGLYEQYFGPGTRLTVT.

In this sample, this clonotype turned up many times. The chain has TRBV7-6 and TRBJ2-7, with TRBD2 identical over 10 bases. Per the germline V gene, CDR1 is SGHVS and CDR2 is FNYEAQ. J was trimmed by 5 bases and V by 1 base; bases with no gene match: 11. The CDR3 covers 17 residues. The CDR3 is CASSLEAGGPGLNEQYF. The CDR3 nucleotides read TGTGCCAGCAGCTTAGAAGCGGGAGGGCCTGGGCTTAACGAGCAGTACTTC.

The chain couples TRBV5-1 to TRBJ2-7; no firm D call. Germline CDR1 reads SGHRS; CDR2 reads YFSETQ. The V gene lost 0 bases and the J gene lost 3 bases, with 10 bases spanning the gap. The CDR3 covers 14 residues. The CDR3 DNA reads as TGCGCCAGCAGCTTGGGAATAGGGATCTACGAGCAGTACTTC. Translation gives CASSLGIGIYEQYF.

The chain carries TRBV20-1 and TRBJ1-2, with a possible D match to TRBD1 (5 bases). CDR1 and CDR2 from the germline V gene are DFQATT and SNEGSKA (reference sequence). Trimming took off 5 bases at V and 2 bases at J, with 15 bases between the two ends. The CDR3 spans 14 residues. In DNA, the CDR3 is TGCAGTGCTGGCCAGGGCATTGGAAACTATGGCTACACCTTC. Protein: CSAGQGIGNYGYTF.

This sequence joins TRBV5-1 and TRBJ2-5, with 16 bases aligning to TRBD2. The CDR3 is 18 amino acids. V lost 3 bases to trimming and J lost 1 base; unmatched junction nucleotides: 6. Germline V gives CDR1 SGHRS, CDR2 YFSETQ. The CDR3 is CASSSKGLAGGFQETQYF. CDR3 nucleotides: TGCGCCAGCAGCTCGAAGGGACTAGCGGGAGGGTTCCAAGAGACCCAGTACTTC.

V is TRBV6-1 and J is TRBJ2-5; D call uncertain. The V gene's germline CDR1 is MNHNS and CDR2 SASEGT. This CDR3 spans 14 amino acids. V shed 11 bases and J shed 0 bases, with 16 bases lying between them. CDR3 loop: CASAALLYQETQYF. The CDR3 bases are TGTGCCTCAGCCGCACTCCTGTACCAAGAGACCCAGTACTTC.

This clonotype was observed at least ten times. The chain combines TRBV5-6 with TRBJ1-3; no firm D call. CDR1 and CDR2 from the germline V gene are SGHDT and YYEEEE. V lost 0 bases, J lost 0 bases, and 7 bases lay in between. The CDR3 loop spans 15 amino acids. This CDR3 is CASSLGPSSGNTIYF. The CDR3 nucleotides read TGTGCCAGCAGCTTGGGACCGAGCTCTGGAAACACCATATATTTT.

This clonotype has just a few counts. The chain uses TRBV5-1 and TRBJ2-1, with a tentative D call TRBD1 (5 bases). There are 18 residues in the CDR3. Between the trimmed V and J ends, which lost 1 base and 4 bases, there was a span of 21 bases. Germline V CDR1 and CDR2: SGHRS, YFSETQ. For the CDR3, the DNA is TGCGCCAGCAGCTTGATAAGTCCGCAGGGAAGGGGATACAATGAGCAGTTCTTC. This encodes CASSLISPQGRGYNEQFF. Full variable domain (outside the CDR3, taken from reference TRBV5-1 and TRBJ2-1): KAGVTQTPRYLIKTRGQQVTLSCSPISGHRSVSWYQQTPGQGLQFLFEYFSETQRNKGNFPGRFSGRQFSNSRSEMNVSTLELGDSALYLCASSLISPQGRGYNEQFFGPGTRLTVL.

The chain carries TRBV5-1 and TRBJ2-7; TRBD2 matches 13 bases. The CDR3 has 17 amino acids. The junction had 9 bases not matched to a gene; V was cut back by 4 bases and J by 2 bases. Germline V gives CDR1 SGHRS, CDR2 YFSETQ. The CDR3 here is CASSNGLAGVVTYEQYF. The DNA for the CDR3 is TGCGCCAGCAGCAATGGACTAGCGGGAGTTGTAACCTACGAGCAGTACTTC.

This clonotype has at least ten counts. The rearrangement uses TRBV7-2 and TRBJ2-1; the D gene is possibly TRBD2 (7 bases). The germline gives CDR1 SGHTA, CDR2 FQGNSA. This CDR3 is 15 amino acids long. Trimming took 3 bases from V and 2 from J, leaving 11 bases between them. In DNA form, the CDR3 reads TGTGCCAGCAGCTTGACGGGGGGCACCTACAATGAGCAGTTCTTC. It yields the protein CASSLTGGTYNEQFF.

The chain couples TRBV7-9 to TRBJ2-5; 10 positions match TRBD2. CDR1 is SEHNR, CDR2 FQNEAQ, per germline (reference sequence). This CDR3 comprises 16 residues. Losses at the gene ends were 4 bases for V and 2 bases for J; bases not matched to a gene: 7. Here the CDR3 reads CASSSPTSGTQETQYF. CDR3 sequence (DNA): TGTGCCAGCAGCTCCCCTACTAGCGGGACTCAAGAGACCCAGTACTTC.

The chain is built from TRBV29-1 and TRBJ1-3; the D is unclear. Germline assignment: CDR1 SQVTM and CDR2 ANQGSEA. With 6 bases removed from V and 7 bases from J, the gap between germline ends came to 19 bases. There are 14 residues in the CDR3. The CDR3 spells CSVAGVMRPNTIYF. In DNA, the CDR3 is TGCAGCGTCGCCGGAGTGATGAGGCCGAACACCATATATTTT.

At least ten counts were recorded for this clonotype. The chain has TRBV5-5 and TRBJ2-7; maybe TRBD2 (5 bases). Germline V CDR1 and CDR2: SGHKS, YYEKEE (reference sequence). The CDR3 covers 15 residues. The V end was cut by 6 bases, the J end by 0 bases, with 16 bases between. CDR3 loop: CASNPGLSSSYEQYF. The CDR3 DNA follows: TGTGCCAGCAACCCAGGACTTTCAAGCTCCTACGAGCAGTACTTC.